This T cell receptor beta chain comes out of a study of OX40 agonist ivuxolimab in advanced cancers. This clone showed up just once. This CDR3 has 13 amino acids. V was clipped by 3 bases and J by 6 bases, with 12 bases between them. From germline, CDR1 is MNHEY and CDR2 SVGAGI. Clones were read by immunoSEQ multiplex PCR, and TCRdb kept only the in-frame ones, dropping some. The data show roughly 19,000 clones, approximately 70% seen once. The source is an adult with an advanced solid tumor such as melanoma, head and neck, liver or kidney cancer. Specimen: CD4+ or CD8+ T cells sorted from blood, collected in a trial of the OX40 agonist ivuxolimab. The V call is TRBV6-5, the J call TRBJ2-7, with D possibly being TRBD1 (6 bases). CDR3 region: CASSYLPGAEQYF. CDR3 nucleotide sequence: TGTGCCAGCAGTTATCTGCCAGGGGCCGAGCAGTACTTC.